Below are 10 T cell receptor beta chains sequenced from a single sample in a study of cytomegalovirus exposure and HLA in healthy donors. Amplification used 60 Vbeta primers and 13 Jbeta primers. Sequencing used immunoSEQ multiplex PCR; TCRdb keeps in-frame clones, though not all of them. The sample has some 140,000 clones; roughly 77% are singletons. Sequencing was done on a sample of PBMCs. The receptors stem from a man aged 30 to 45 in good health.

The V gene is TRBV4-2, the J gene TRBJ2-1; 8 bases are shared with TRBD2. V was pared by 1 base and J by 3 bases, with 8 bases of the junction left unmatched. Germline V CDR1 and CDR2: LGHNA, YNFKEQ. The CDR3 length is 17 residues. CDR3 sequence reads: CASSQVGAGAIYNEQFF. CDR3 in DNA: TGTGCCAGCAGCCAAGTGGGAGCGGGAGCAATCTACAATGAGCAGTTCTTC.

The chain uses TRBV5-4 and TRBJ2-7; 8 bases align to TRBD2. The CDR3 runs 14 residues. The germline V gene encodes CDR1 SGHNT and CDR2 YYREEE (reference sequence). V gave up 4 bases and J gave up 2 bases; unmatched junction bases: 5. CDR3 sequence: CASSPSGGPYEQYF. CDR3 coding DNA: TGTGCCAGCAGCCCCAGCGGGGGTCCCTACGAGCAGTACTTC.

In its sample, this clone was seen once. The chain employs TRBV2 and TRBJ2-3, with 10 bases that match TRBD2. This CDR3 region has 15 residues. In germline, CDR1 is SNHLY, CDR2 FYNNEI. V lost 4 bases to trimming and J lost 5 bases; unmatched junction nucleotides: 6. In nucleotides, the CDR3 is TGTGCCAGCAGTGCCTTAGCGGGAGGTGGAGATACGCAGTATTTT. Translating it yields CASSALAGGGDTQYF. The complete variable domain, with remaining parts taken from reference TRBV2 and TRBJ2-3, reads EPEVTQTPSHQVTQMGQEVILRCVPISNHLYFYWYRQILGQKVEFLVSFYNNEISEKSEIFDDQFSVERPDGSNFTLKIRSTKLEDSAMYFCASSALAGGGDTQYFGPGTRLTVL.

This chain links TRBV5-4 with TRBJ2-5; 9 positions agree with TRBD1. The J call may be wrong; the DNA end is better matched by TRBJ2-7. Germline V CDR1 and CDR2: SGHNT, YYREEE (reference sequence). This CDR3 has 17 residues. This CDR3 is CASSPPGQGPSGAEQYF. The CDR3 DNA is TGTGCCAGCAGCCCACCCGGACAGGGGCCCTCTGGGGCCGAGCAGTACTTC.

The V call is TRBV5-1, the J call TRBJ2-7; tentative D call: TRBD2 (5 bases). Per the germline V gene, CDR1 is SGHRS and CDR2 is YFSETQ. This CDR3 contains 14 residues. Trimming cost V 0 bases and J 3 bases, with 10 bases left between them. CDR3 amino acids: CASSLDPSSYEQYF. DNA for the CDR3: TGCGCCAGCAGCTTGGATCCTAGCAGCTACGAGCAGTACTTC.

The chain uses TRBV7-9 and TRBJ1-2; the D gene is possibly TRBD1 (5 bases). This CDR3 has 13 residues. Trimming shortened V by 5 bases and J by 8 bases, and 15 bases separated the two germline ends. Germline lookup yields CDR1 SEHNR and CDR2 FQNEAQ (reference sequence). The CDR3 nucleotides read TGTGCCAGCAGCGGTGGGGCAAACGGCGGCTACACCTTC. It encodes CASSGGANGGYTF.

V usage is TRBV5-1 and J usage is TRBJ2-2; 8 nucleotides match TRBD2. The CDR3 runs 14 residues. CDR1 is SGHRS, CDR2 YFSETQ, per germline. With V trimmed by 7 bases and J by 7 bases, 9 bases remained unmatched. The CDR3 nucleotides are TGCGCCAGCCGCGGGGGGCTAGCGGACGGGGAGCTGTTTTTT. Translation: CASRGGLADGELFF.

In this sample, this clone turned up a few times. The chain joins TRBV10-3 to TRBJ2-2; 15 nucleotides match TRBD2. The ends lost 8 bases at V and 4 bases at J; junction bases unmatched: 5. The CDR3 sequence is 16 residues long. Per germline, CDR1 ENHRY and CDR2 SYGVKD. CDR3: CAIYGTSGRFTGELFF. DNA for the CDR3: TGTGCCATCTACGGGACTAGCGGGAGGTTCACCGGGGAGCTGTTTTTT.

As regards this clone: Other DNA sequences from this sample encode an identical CDR3 as well. The chain has TRBV5-1 and TRBJ2-3; D is possibly TRBD2 (5 bases). CDR1 is SGHRS and CDR2 is YFSETQ in the germline V gene. V was pared by 4 bases and J by 0 bases, with 9 bases between. There are 14 residues in the CDR3. The CDR3 is CASSPSGSTDTQYF. Written as DNA, the CDR3 is TGCGCCAGCAGCCCGTCGGGGAGCACAGATACGCAGTATTTT.

The CDR3 region has the DNA TGTGCCAGCAGCCTAAAGGGACAGGGGGTCGGTGAGACCCAGTACTTC. Translated: CASSLKGQGVGETQYF. The V and J genes are TRBV5-4 and TRBJ2-5, with TRBD1 identical over 11 bases. V was pared by 4 bases and J by 5 bases, with 10 bases of the junction left unmatched. CDR3 length: 16 amino acids. CDR1 and CDR2 from the germline V gene are SGHNT and YYREEE (reference sequence). Full variable domain (remainder filled in from reference TRBV5-4 and TRBJ2-5): ETGVTQSPTHLIKTRGQQVTLRCSSQSGHNTVSWYQQALGQGPQFIFQYYREEENGRGNFPPRFSGLQFPNYSSELNVNALELDDSALYLCASSLKGQGVGETQYFGPGTRLLVL.